A selection of T cell receptor beta chains follows, all from one sample in a study of CXCR3-negative and CXCR3-positive naive CD8 T cells. Using the 5' RACE reads, TCRdb records one entry per CDR3 protein without DNA. Recorded for this sample: some 150,000 distinct CDR3 sequences. The sample taken for sequencing was naive CXCR3+ CD8+ T cells from blood. Receptor source: a human donor in good health. Some clones in this sample may be carry-over from other donors' samples. Both conserved end residues are part of each CDR3.

>TRBV12-3/TRBV12-4|TRBJ2-5
CASSLFAGQQETQYF
>TRBV18|TRBJ1-5
CASPGRVYQPQHF
>TRBV28|TRBJ2-5
CASRPRDYQETQYF
>TRBV29-1|TRBJ2-7
CSVEDKGEGYEQYF
>TRBV11-2|TRBJ2-1
CASSHGPSSYNEQFF
>TRBV7-2|TRBJ2-5
CASRNRDFQETQYF
>TRBV7-3|TRBJ2-1
CASSPGPNNEQFF
>TRBV5-6|TRBJ2-1
CASSLASNYNEQFF
>TRBV7-9|TRBJ2-1
CASSFRLAEFNEQFF
>TRBV11-2|TRBJ2-7
CASSLAPVSSYEQYF
>TRBV7-9|TRBJ2-1
CASSLEPGGYNEQFF
>TRBV4-3|TRBJ2-7
CASSQDNADRYEQYF
>TRBV7-9|TRBJ2-7
CASSYGGVQYF
>TRBV7-8|TRBJ1-4
CASSLRQAGREKLFF
>TRBV29-1|TRBJ2-7
CSVVSASSYEQYF
>TRBV20-1|TRBJ1-1
CSARPAGNTEAFF
>TRBV7-9|TRBJ1-1
CASSINNLNTEAFF
>TRBV28|TRBJ1-6
CASSFHVQADNSPLHF
>TRBV6-1|TRBJ2-1
CASSDPTTVNEQFF
>TRBV7-8|TRBJ2-5
CASSLARGFLGQQETQYF
>TRBV28|TRBJ2-5
CASSLTGYGGETQYF
>TRBV28|TRBJ2-7
CASSFSRGKLTEIEQYF
>TRBV10-3|TRBJ2-3
CAIRDTRLVDTQYF
>TRBV2|TRBJ2-3
CASSDGGSFTDTQYF
>TRBV20-1|TRBJ2-7
CSATPPLNRRTYEQYF
>TRBV4-1|TRBJ2-1
CASSRGTSGRLDYNEQFF
>TRBV28|TRBJ2-7
CASSLEGLLAGGSEQYF
>TRBV19|TRBJ2-7
CASSIVGQNYEQYF
>TRBV7-6|TRBJ2-7
CASSRPGTLPYEQYF
>TRBV20-1|TRBJ2-7
CSARDRRGVYEQYF
>TRBV7-9|TRBJ1-2
CASSGQDSAYGYTF
>TRBV28|TRBJ2-6
CASSFPKTGTPGGANVLTF
>TRBV2|TRBJ2-3
CASREQSTDTQYF
>TRBV5-6|TRBJ2-5
CASSLALPAYQETQYF
>TRBV20-1|TRBJ2-7
CSARGGTSGLWREQYF